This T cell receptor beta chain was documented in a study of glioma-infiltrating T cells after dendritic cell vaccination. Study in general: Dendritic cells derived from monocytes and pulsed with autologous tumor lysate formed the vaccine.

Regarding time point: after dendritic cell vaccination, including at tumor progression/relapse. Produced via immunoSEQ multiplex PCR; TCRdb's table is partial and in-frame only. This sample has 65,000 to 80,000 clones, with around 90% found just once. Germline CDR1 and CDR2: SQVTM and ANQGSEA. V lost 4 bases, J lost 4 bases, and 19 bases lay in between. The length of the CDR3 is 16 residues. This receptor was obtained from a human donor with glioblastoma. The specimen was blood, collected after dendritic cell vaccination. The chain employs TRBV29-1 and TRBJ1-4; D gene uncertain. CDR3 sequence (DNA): TGCAGCGTTGGGCAGGCCCAGCAGGCCCATAATGAAAAACTGTTTTTT. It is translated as CSVGQAQQAHNEKLFF.